This T cell receptor beta chain was sequenced in a study of shared clonotypes between healthy human individuals (dated by TCRdb to 2019 to 2021). For the wider study: A few men and two women, aged 18 to 49 years, made up the cohort. To estimate repertoire size and how much clonotypes are shared between individuals, the study performed deep sequencing of blood TCR repertoires from about five healthy adults. Per donor, leukapheresis produced somewhere between about 0.8 and 9.5 billion PBMCs. Different laboratories and diverse techniques were used to prepare libraries and sequence TCR repertoires, to increase sequencing depth and limit assay-specific biases. For each donor, CD4 naive and CD4 memory were each run on three plates, CD8 naive on two plates, and CD8 memory on one plate. Points the paper makes about the study in general: Higher generation probabilities were observed for clonotypes shared by all four sorted-subset donors than for non-shared clonotypes. Because the study included only a small number of donors, the genetic and exposure-history diversity represented was limited. Sampling was limited to blood, and TCR repertoires in tissue likely differ from TCR repertoires in blood. Across a few donors, 4.5% to 6.5% of naive CD4, 3% to 4% of naive CD8, 2.3% of memory CD4, and around 0.4% of memory CD8 clonotypes were shared. Incomplete sequencing was indicated by rarefaction of sorted-subset datasets, despite the large sequencing depth. Based on pairwise subsampling, the degree of clonotype sharing among donors was expected to be affected by sequencing depth. Naive subsets generally had larger estimated clonotype richness than memory subsets.

Comment on this clone: Its antigen is unknown. No base qualities exist here, and no much larger clone lies one base off it.

CD8 naive samples consisted of CD45RO-negative cells that were positively selected for CCR7, yielding a CD45RA+CCR7+ population without TemRA cells. The donors were healthy, HIV-negative adults who had no recently reported acute infections or vaccinations. Every donor was a Caucasian adult residing in Nashville, Tennessee, USA. Blood was obtained by leukapheresis, after which PBMCs were separated by Ficoll-Histopaque density gradient centrifugation and cryopreserved in liquid nitrogen vapor phase. Purity and quantity of every magnetically sorted T cell population were checked by analytical flow cytometry. Each sorted fraction had its genomic DNA isolated and then quantified by UV absorbance on a Nanodrop 2000c. TCR CDR3 regions were amplified from genomic DNA by multiplex PCR using the deep immunoSEQ assay. For each cell subset, the extracted genomic DNA was distributed evenly across all wells of several immunoSEQ 96-well plates, and each plate served as one replicate. Each replicate PCR for sorted subsets received 200 ng genomic DNA, equal to 28,000 or so T cell genomes. The purified libraries were quantified using a Qubit 3.0 fluorometer, sized with a Bioanalyzer 2100, and then quantified again using the KAPA Library Quantification kit. Every immunoSEQ 96-well plate was sequenced on a dedicated single-read 150-cycle Illumina NextSeq 550 flow cell. In the source study's methods: Because the immunoSEQ output included only junctional sequences and no quality scores, the filtering could not be the same as the filtering used for full-length reads. To assign V/J genes and CDR3, sequences were annotated using PyIR, a Python wrapper for IgBLAST v1.9, with IMGT germline references. Reads were removed for weak V/J assignments (E-value above 1e-6), missing CDR3, stop codons, out-of-frame junctions, or ambiguous translated residues. V3J clonotypes were defined as sequences sharing an identical inferred V gene, J gene, and CDR3 amino acid sequence. Percentage overlap between repertoires was computed as shared unique clonotypes divided by the size of the smaller repertoire. RTK rarefaction, the Chao1 estimator, and Recon v2.1 estimates of unobserved clonotypes were used to assess repertoire richness. OLGA was used to compute generation probabilities for all TCRbeta clonotypes that the gDNA method yielded from a few donors. This is the immuneACCESS table as TCRdb keeps it, with only in-frame sequences that have V and J called. A part of the clones is gone; compared with another copy, unresolved V genes explain less than half, and the rest is unexplained. The DNA gave D and trimming, while V, J and clone size come from that table. In this sample the table shows around 1.9 million clones, 90% to 95% of which occur a single time. The biggest ten clones account for 1.5% to 2% of the sample.

The CDR3 runs 18 residues from the cysteine to the phenylalanine. Only the CDR3 region is kept as DNA, spanning 54 bases read in frame from base 1. Trimming at the junction amounts to 2 bases on V and 0 bases on J, and the germline ends lie 20 bases apart. From a lookup of the germline V gene, CDR1 and CDR2 are SQVTM and ANQGSEA. In this chain, TRBV29-1 is recombined with TRBJ2-1, with the identity of the D gene unclear. What was sequenced was naive CD8+ T cells from PBMCs. What this sample's cell subset or site label stands for: CD45RA+CCR7+. This TCR derives from a man younger than 35 in good health. Some clones in this sample may be carry-over from other donors' samples. The base sequence is TGCAGCGTTGAAAGGTCCGACACCTTCTTTACCTCCTACAATGAGCAGTTCTTC. This gives the protein CSVERSDTFFTSYNEQFF.